This is a list of T cell receptor beta chains from one sample in a study of T cells in Graves' hyperthyroidism and ophthalmopathy. TCRdb called the multiplex PCR reads again in MiXCR, with one record for every CDR3 protein. The sample lists hundreds of thousands of distinct CDR3 sequences; about half were seen once. The sample taken for sequencing was peripheral blood or thyroid tissue (not recorded which). These receptors came from a woman younger than 30 with Graves' hyperthyroidism. Both conserved end residues are part of each CDR3. D genes are given only for firm matches. The size field is filled for only some rows; it gives once, few, many or a size class.

TRBV2	many	TRBJ2-5	TRBD2	TGTGCCAGCAGCGGACTAGCGGGAGGGCAAGAGACCCAGTACTTC	CASSGLAGGQETQYF
TRBV16	NA	TRBJ1-3	TRBD1	TGTGCCAGCAGCCAATTACCGGGACAGAGCTCTGGAAACACCATATATTTT	CASSQLPGQSSGNTIYF
TRBV7-9	many	TRBJ1-2	TRBD1	TGTGCCAGCAGCCTAGGGACAGGGAGAGGCTACACCTTC	CASSLGTGRGYTF
TRBV4-2	once	TRBJ1-2	TRBD1	TGTGCCAGCAGCCCAGGGATCGGGCAGGGGGCGCGGGGCTACACCTTC	CASSPGIGQGARGYTF
TRBV10-3	NA	TRBJ2-5	TRBD1	TGTGCCATCAGTTGGGACAGGGGCCCCCAAGAGACCCAGTACTTC	CAISWDRGPQETQYF
TRBV25-1	NA	TRBJ2-2	NA	TGTGCCAGCAGCACGTGGGCGAACACCGGGGAGCTGTTTTTT	CASSTWANTGELFF
TRBV9	NA	TRBJ1-2	TRBD1	TGTGCCAGCAGCGTTGACGCCGGGACAGGGTATGGCTACACCTTC	CASSVDAGTGYGYTF
TRBV25-1	NA	TRBJ1-5	NA	TGTGCCAGCAAGGTGACCGGGCTCAATCAGCCCCAGCATTTT	CASKVTGLNQPQHF
TRBV7-6	few	TRBJ1-1	TRBD1	TGTGCCAGCAGCTTAGTAGTAACAGGGGCTGAAGCTTTCTTT	CASSLVVTGAEAFF
TRBV10-3	NA	TRBJ1-1	TRBD1	TGTGCCATCAGTGAGGGGGACAGGGGTACGAACACTGAAGCTTTCTTT	CAISEGDRGTNTEAFF
TRBV7-9	many	TRBJ1-6	NA	TGTGCCAGCAGCTTAGCCCCGGGGCTCGACAATTCACCCCTCCACTTT	CASSLAPGLDNSPLHF
TRBV29-1	NA	TRBJ2-7	NA	TGCAGCGTTGAAGATAAGGGGGTAGGGGCCTACGAGCAGTACTTC	CSVEDKGVGAYEQYF
TRBV20-1	NA	TRBJ1-1	NA	TGCAGTGCTATTAGGGGCGAAGGAGACACTGAAGCTTTCTTT	CSAIRGEGDTEAFF
TRBV24-1	many	TRBJ2-2	TRBD1	TGTGCCACCAGTGATCCCTCCGGGACAGGGGAGACCGGGGAGCTGTTTTTT	CATSDPSGTGETGELFF
TRBV10-3	once	TRBJ1-1	TRBD1	TGTGCCATCAGGACGGACAGGGGGCACGACACTGAAGCTTTCTTT	CAIRTDRGHDTEAFF
TRBV29-1	NA	TRBJ2-7	NA	TGCAGCGTTGGAAGGGACACCCTGGGCGAGCAGTACTTC	CSVGRDTLGEQYF
TRBV7-8	NA	TRBJ2-7	NA	TGTGCCAGCAGTTATCGAGGGGTTATGAACTACGAGCAGTACTTC	CASSYRGVMNYEQYF
TRBV11-2	NA	TRBJ2-5	NA	TGTGCCAGCAGTCGTCCGGGACTTCAAGAGACCCAGTACTTC	CASSRPGLQETQYF
TRBV19	NA	TRBJ1-1	TRBD1	TGTGCCAGTACCGGGGACAGAGGGGATGAAGCTTTCTTT	CASTGDRGDEAFF
TRBV6-6	few	TRBJ2-7	TRBD2	TGTGCCAGCAGCAAACTAGCGGGAGGGGGCGAGCAGTACTTC	CASSKLAGGGEQYF
TRBV7-3	NA	TRBJ1-1	NA	TGTGCCAGCACGCCAGGGCCGGCTGAAGCTTTCTTT	CASTPGPAEAFF
TRBV20-1	NA	TRBJ2-7	NA	TGCAGTGCTAGAGTTGGGACGGGCGAGCAGTACTTC	CSARVGTGEQYF
TRBV7-9	once	TRBJ1-1	NA	TGTACCAGCAGCTCACAGGACGCGAACACTGAAGCTTCCTTT	CTSSSQDANTEASF
TRBV20-1	NA	TRBJ1-4	NA	TGCAGTGCTAGGCCCGGGAAACTGTTTTTT	CSARPGKLFF
TRBV20-1	NA	TRBJ1-1	NA	TGCAGTGCTAGCTTGGATCAGTTGAACACTGAAGCTTTCTTT	CSASLDQLNTEAFF
TRBV10-3	NA	TRBJ1-5	NA	TGTGCCAATAGTAATAGCAATCAGCCCCAGCATTTT	CANSNSNQPQHF
TRBV29-1	NA	TRBJ1-5	NA	TGCAGCGCCGGACGGGGGGCTGGTCAGCCCCAGCATTTT	CSAGRGAGQPQHF
TRBV29-1	NA	TRBJ1-4	TRBD1	TGCAGCGTTGGGACAGGGGTGTTT	CSVGTGVF
TRBV5-1	NA	TRBJ1-4	NA	TGCGCCAGCAGCTCAGACAGGAACCCTGGTGAAAAACTGTTTTTT	CASSSDRNPGEKLFF
TRBV5-1	NA	TRBJ2-6	NA	TGCGCCAGCAGCTTTCTATCCGGCTCTGGGGCCAACGTCCTGACTTTC	CASSFLSGSGANVLTF